The present entry profiles one TCR beta chain with its context. Its matching antigen is unknown. UMIs bearing a 6-nucleotide sample barcode were added through template switching. TCRdb re-called the 5' RACE reads; one entry per CDR3 protein, DNA not given. Its listing shows some 450,000 distinct CDR3 sequences. Germline-derived CDR1 and CDR2 are DFQATT and SNEGSKA (reference sequence). The CDR3 has 14 residues. Blood samples, whole and unsorted for T cells, yielded the isolated total RNA. These data originate in a study of monozygotic twins with inflammatory bowel disease. General study results and limits: Repertoire similarity did not differ between concordant and discordant twins, perhaps due to limited power. Patient repertoires may carry noise from differing immunosuppressive treatments.

This chain links TRBV20-1 with TRBJ1-4. Sequencing used blood. This sequence originates from a human donor with ulcerative colitis or Crohn's disease, or a healthy co-twin of an affected twin (not recorded which). The CDR3 sequence is CSARVVGTNEKLFF.